What follows are 6 T cell receptor beta chains derived from one specimen sequenced in a study of blood T cells in healthy people across ages. Combining a sample-barcoded 5' primer with a J-beta primer mix, a second PCR ran for about 6 to 11 cycles. TCRdb reprocessed the 5' RACE reads via MiXCR and lists one record per CDR3 protein. The sample lists more than 800,000 distinct CDR3 sequences, less than 35% seen once, with around 16% in the top ten. Specimen: blood. These receptors were obtained from a woman aged 80 or over in good health.

This clonotype was counted many times. The rearrangement uses TRBV4-1 and TRBJ1-4; tentative D call: TRBD1 (5 bases). The CDR3 extends over 17 amino acids. CDR1 is MGHRA and CDR2 is YSYEKL in the germline V gene. V was shortened by 2 bases and J by 5 bases, with 18 bases between the two germline ends. The CDR3 loop is CASSQTITRGLNEKLFF. The CDR3 DNA reads as TGCGCCAGCAGCCAAACCATTACGAGGGGACTCAATGAAAAACTGTTTTTT.

This clonotype occurred a few times. V and J are TRBV5-1 and TRBJ2-1; no firm D call. The germline V gene encodes CDR1 SGHRS and CDR2 YFSETQ. The germline V and J ends were trimmed by 0 bases and 9 bases, with 22 bases remaining between them. The CDR3 has 17 residues. CDR3 sequence reads: CASSLAPYVISGSEQFF. For the CDR3, the DNA is TGCGCCAGCAGCTTGGCCCCGTACGTCATCTCTGGCAGTGAGCAGTTCTTC. The entire variable domain, with the rest obtained from reference TRBV5-1 and TRBJ2-1, is as follows: KAGVTQTPRYLIKTRGQQVTLSCSPISGHRSVSWYQQTPGQGLQFLFEYFSETQRNKGNFPGRFSGRQFSNSRSEMNVSTLELGDSALYLCASSLAPYVISGSEQFFGPGTRLTVL.

This clonotype has just a few counts. This may come from a read error, since a much larger clone is one base off. This chain connects TRBV20-1 to TRBJ2-1, with D unresolved. Germline V gene sequence: CDR1 DFQATT, CDR2 SNEGSKA (reference sequence). The V and J ends lost 0 bases and 13 bases respectively, with 22 bases between them. The CDR3 loop spans 15 amino acids. In DNA, the CDR3 is TGCAGTGCTAGAGACCGGGTGCTTCCCCAAGAGACCCAGTTCTTC. Its translation: CSARDRVLPQETQFF.

This clonotype was seen a few times. V and J are TRBV20-1 and TRBJ1-4; 7 bases match TRBD1. Germline CDR1 DFQATT, CDR2 SNEGSKA (reference sequence). V lost 1 base and J lost 7; bases outside the gene matches: 6. The CDR3 sequence is 14 residues long. CDR3: CSARGQGKSEKLFF. The CDR3 DNA sequence: TGCAGTGCTAGAGGACAGGGTAAAAGTGAAAAACTGTTTTTT.

On this clonotype: A much bigger clone sits one base away, suggesting this may be a read error. This chain uses TRBV2 with TRBJ2-1; the match to TRBD2 covers 8 bases. The CDR3 has 14 residues. V was clipped by 6 bases and J by 7 bases; unmatched bases: 8. Germline values: CDR1 SNHLY, CDR2 FYNNEI. DNA of the CDR3: TGTGCCAGCAGCGCAACGGGAGGGGCGAATGAGCAGTTCTTC. This encodes CASSATGGANEQFF.

This chain links TRBV11-2 with TRBJ2-1; 14 nucleotides line up with TRBD2. V dropped 5 bases and J dropped 7; count of bases not matched to a gene: 10. CDR1 and CDR2 (germline): SGHAT, FQNNGV. This CDR3 comprises 17 residues. CDR3 coding DNA: TGTGCCAGCAGCGCAAGACCCGGGACTAGCGGGAGTAATGAGCAGTTCTTC. Protein sequence: CASSARPGTSGSNEQFF.